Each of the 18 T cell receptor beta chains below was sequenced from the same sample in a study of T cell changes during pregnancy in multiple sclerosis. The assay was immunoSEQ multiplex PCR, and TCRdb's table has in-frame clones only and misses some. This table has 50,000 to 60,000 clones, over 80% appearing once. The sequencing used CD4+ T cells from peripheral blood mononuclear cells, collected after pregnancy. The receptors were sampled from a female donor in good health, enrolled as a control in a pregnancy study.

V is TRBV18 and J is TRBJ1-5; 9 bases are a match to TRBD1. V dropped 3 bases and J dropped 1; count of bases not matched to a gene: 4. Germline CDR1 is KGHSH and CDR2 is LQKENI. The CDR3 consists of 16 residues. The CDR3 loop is CASSPLGQGSNQPQHF. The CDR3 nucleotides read TGTGCCAGCTCACCCTTAGGACAGGGGAGCAATCAGCCCCAGCATTTT.

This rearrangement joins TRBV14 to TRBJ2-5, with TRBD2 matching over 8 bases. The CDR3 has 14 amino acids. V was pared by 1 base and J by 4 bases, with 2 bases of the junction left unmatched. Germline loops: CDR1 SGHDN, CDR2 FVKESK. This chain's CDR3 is CASSQVGGGETQYF. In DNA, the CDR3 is TGTGCCAGCAGCCAAGTCGGGGGGGGAGAGACCCAGTACTTC.

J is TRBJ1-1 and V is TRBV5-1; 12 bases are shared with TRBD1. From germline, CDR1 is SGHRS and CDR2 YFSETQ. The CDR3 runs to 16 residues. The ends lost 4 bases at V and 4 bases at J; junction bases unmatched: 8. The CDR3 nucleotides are TGCGCCAGCAGCACGGGACAGGGGGCATTGGGCACTGAAGCTTTCTTT. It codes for CASSTGQGALGTEAFF.

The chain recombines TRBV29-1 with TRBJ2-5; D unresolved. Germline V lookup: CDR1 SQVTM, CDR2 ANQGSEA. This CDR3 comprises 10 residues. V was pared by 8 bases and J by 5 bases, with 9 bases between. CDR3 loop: CSTGDETQYF. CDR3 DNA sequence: TGCAGCACTGGAGATGAGACCCAGTACTTC.

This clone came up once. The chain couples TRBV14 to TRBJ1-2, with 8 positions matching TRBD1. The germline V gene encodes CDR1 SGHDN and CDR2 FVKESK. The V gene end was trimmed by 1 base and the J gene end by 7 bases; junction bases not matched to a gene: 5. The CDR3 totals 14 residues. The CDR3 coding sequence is TGTGCCAGCAGCCAAGCCAGGGGGCGCATTGGCTACACCTTC. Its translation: CASSQARGRIGYTF.

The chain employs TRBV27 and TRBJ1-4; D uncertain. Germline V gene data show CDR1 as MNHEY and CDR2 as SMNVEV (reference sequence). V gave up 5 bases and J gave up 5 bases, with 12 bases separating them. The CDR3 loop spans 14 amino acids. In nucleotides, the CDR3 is TGTGCCAGCAGTGAGCGAAGACTAAATGAAAAACTGTTTTTT. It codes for CASSERRLNEKLFF. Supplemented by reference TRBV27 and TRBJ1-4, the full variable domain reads EAQVTQNPRYLITVTGKKLTVTCSQNMNHEYMSWYRQDPGLGLRQIYYSMNVEVTDKGDVPEGYKVSRKEKRNFPLILESPSPNQTSLYFCASSERRLNEKLFFGSGTQLSVL.

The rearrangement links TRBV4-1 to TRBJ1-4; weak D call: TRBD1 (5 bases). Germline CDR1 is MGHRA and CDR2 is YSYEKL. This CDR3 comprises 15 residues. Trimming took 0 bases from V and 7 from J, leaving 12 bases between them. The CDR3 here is CASSQESGRGEKLFF. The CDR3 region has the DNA TGCGCCAGCAGCCAAGAATCAGGGCGCGGTGAAAAACTGTTTTTT.

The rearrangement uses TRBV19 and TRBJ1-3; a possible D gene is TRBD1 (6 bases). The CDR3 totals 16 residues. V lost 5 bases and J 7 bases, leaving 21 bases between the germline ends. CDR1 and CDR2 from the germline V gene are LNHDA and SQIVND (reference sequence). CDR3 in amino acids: CASSRGGGKLWNTIYF. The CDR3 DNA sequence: TGTGCCAGTAGTCGGGGGGGCGGAAAATTATGGAACACCATATATTTT.

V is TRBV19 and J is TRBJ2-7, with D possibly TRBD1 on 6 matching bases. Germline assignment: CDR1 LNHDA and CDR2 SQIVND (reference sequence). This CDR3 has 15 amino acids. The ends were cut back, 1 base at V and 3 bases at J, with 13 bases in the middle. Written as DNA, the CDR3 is TGTGCCAGTAGTATAGGATCAGGGGTCGGCTACGAGCAGTACTTC. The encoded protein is CASSIGSGVGYEQYF.

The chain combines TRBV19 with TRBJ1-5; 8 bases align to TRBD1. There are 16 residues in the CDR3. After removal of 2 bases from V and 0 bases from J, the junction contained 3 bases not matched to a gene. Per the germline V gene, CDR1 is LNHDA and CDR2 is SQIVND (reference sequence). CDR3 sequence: CASSIRTGYSNQPQHF. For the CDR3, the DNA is TGTGCCAGTAGTATAAGGACAGGGTATAGCAATCAGCCCCAGCATTTT. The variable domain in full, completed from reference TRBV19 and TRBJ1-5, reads DGGITQSPKYLFRKEGQNVTLSCEQNLNHDAMYWYRQDPGQGLRLIYYSQIVNDFQKGDIAEGYSVSREKKESFPLTVTSAQKNPTAFYLCASSIRTGYSNQPQHFGDGTRLSIL.

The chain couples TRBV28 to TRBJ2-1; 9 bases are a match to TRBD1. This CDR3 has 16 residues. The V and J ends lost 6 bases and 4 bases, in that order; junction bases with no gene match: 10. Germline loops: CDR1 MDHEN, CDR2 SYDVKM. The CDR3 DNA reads TGTGCCAGCAGCCTGAATAGGGGGACAGGGTACAATGAGCAGTTCTTC. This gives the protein CASSLNRGTGYNEQFF.

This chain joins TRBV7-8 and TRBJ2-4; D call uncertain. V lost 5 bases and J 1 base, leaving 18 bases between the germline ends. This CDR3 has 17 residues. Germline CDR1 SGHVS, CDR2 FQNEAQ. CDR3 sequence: CASSPIWSRGAKNIQYF. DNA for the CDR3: TGTGCCAGCAGCCCAATCTGGTCACGCGGTGCCAAAAACATTCAGTACTTC.

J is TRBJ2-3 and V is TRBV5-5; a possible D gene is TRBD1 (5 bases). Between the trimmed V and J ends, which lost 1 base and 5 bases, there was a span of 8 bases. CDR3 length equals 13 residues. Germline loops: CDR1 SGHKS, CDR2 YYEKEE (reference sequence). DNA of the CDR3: TGTGCCAGCAGCTTGCCAGGGCAAGATACGCAGTATTTT. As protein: CASSLPGQDTQYF.

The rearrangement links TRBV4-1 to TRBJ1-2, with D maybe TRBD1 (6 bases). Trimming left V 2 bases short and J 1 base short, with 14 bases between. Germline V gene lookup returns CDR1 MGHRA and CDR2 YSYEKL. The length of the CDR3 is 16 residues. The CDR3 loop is CASSQTTTGVNYGYTF. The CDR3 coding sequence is TGCGCCAGCAGCCAAACCACGACAGGTGTTAACTATGGCTACACCTTC.

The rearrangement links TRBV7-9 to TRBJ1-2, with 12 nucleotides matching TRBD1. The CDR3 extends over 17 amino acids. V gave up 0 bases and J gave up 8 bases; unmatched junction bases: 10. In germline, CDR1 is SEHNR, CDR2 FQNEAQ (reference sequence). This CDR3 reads CASSLARDRGQREGYTF. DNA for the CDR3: TGTGCCAGCAGCTTAGCAAGGGACAGGGGGCAAAGAGAGGGCTACACCTTC.

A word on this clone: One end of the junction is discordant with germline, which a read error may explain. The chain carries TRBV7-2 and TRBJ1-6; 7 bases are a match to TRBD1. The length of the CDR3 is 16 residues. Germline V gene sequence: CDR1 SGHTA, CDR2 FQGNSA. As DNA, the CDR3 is TGTGCCAGCAGCCCGCGAACTGACAGGGCTAATTCACCCCCCCACTTT. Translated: CASSPRTDRANSPPHF.

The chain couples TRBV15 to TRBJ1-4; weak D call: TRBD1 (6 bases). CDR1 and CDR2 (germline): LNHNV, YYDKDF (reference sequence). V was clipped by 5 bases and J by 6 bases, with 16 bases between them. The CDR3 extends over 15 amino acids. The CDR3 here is CATSGGQRFDEKLFF. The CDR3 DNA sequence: TGTGCCACCAGCGGGGGACAACGCTTTGATGAAAAACTGTTTTTT.

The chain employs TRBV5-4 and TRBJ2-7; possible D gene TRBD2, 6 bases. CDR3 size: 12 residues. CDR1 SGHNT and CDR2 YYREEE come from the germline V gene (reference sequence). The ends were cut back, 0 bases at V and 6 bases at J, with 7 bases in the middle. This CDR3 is CASSLGEAEQYF. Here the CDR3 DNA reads TGTGCCAGCAGCTTGGGGGAGGCCGAGCAGTACTTC.